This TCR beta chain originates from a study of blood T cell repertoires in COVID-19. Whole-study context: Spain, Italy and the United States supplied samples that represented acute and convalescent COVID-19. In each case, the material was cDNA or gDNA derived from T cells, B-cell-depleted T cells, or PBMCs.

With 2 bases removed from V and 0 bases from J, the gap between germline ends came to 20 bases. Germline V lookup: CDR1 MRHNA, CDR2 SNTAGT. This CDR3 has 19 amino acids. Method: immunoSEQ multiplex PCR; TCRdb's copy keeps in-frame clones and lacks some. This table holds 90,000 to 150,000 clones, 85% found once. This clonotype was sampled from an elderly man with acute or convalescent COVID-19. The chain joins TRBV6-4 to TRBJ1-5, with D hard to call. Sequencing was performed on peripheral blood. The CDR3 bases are TGTGCCAGCAGTGACGAACTGGTTTTCTTCCTTAATAGCAATCAGCCCCAGCATTTT. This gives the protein CASSDELVFFLNSNQPQHF.